The 23 T cell receptor beta chains reported below all come from one sample, sequenced in a study of monozygotic twins with inflammatory bowel disease. Using the 5' RACE reads, TCRdb records one entry per CDR3 protein without DNA. The sample's table shows about 300,000 distinct CDR3 sequences. What was sequenced was blood. All receptors come from a human donor with ulcerative colitis or Crohn's disease, or a healthy co-twin of an affected twin (not recorded which).

This chain links TRBV27 with TRBJ2-2; TCRdb reports TRBD2, a call that lacks DNA to check it against. The CDR3 totals 15 residues. The germline CDR1 and CDR2 sequences are MNHEY and SMNVEV (reference sequence). CDR3 loop: CASSPSGAATGELFF.

The chain recombines TRBV5-1 with TRBJ1-1. This CDR3 has 13 amino acids. Per the germline V gene, CDR1 is SGHRS and CDR2 is YFSETQ. The CDR3 protein is CASSATTYTEAFF.

This rearrangement joins TRBV7-2 to TRBJ2-5; TCRdb indicates TRBD1, and absent DNA this call remains unverified. Looked up from germline, CDR1 is SGHTA and CDR2 is FQGNSA. The CDR3 contains 15 residues. This chain's CDR3 is CASSSQGGVTETQYF.

The V gene is TRBV5-1, the J gene TRBJ2-1; absent DNA, TCRdb's TRBD1 call cannot be checked. CDR3 size: 16 residues. Per the germline V gene, CDR1 is SGHRS and CDR2 is YFSETQ. The chain's CDR3 is CASSLAPGTGRNEQFF.

The V call is TRBV9, the J call TRBJ2-3. CDR1 and CDR2 from the germline V gene are SGDLS and YYNGEE. CDR3 length: 15 amino acids. The CDR3 sequence: CASSETYRSTDTQYF.

The rearrangement uses TRBV12-3 or TRBV12-4 and TRBJ1-5; TCRdb outputs TRBD1, but without DNA this stays unchecked. The CDR3 covers 17 residues. CDR3 region: CASSLNRGGVSRQPQHF.

This chain joins TRBV12-3 or TRBV12-4 and TRBJ2-1; the TCRdb D gene call, TRBD2, has no DNA to confirm it. CDR3 size: 15 residues. CDR3 loop: CASRTGTSGRNEQFF.

CDR3 protein: CSVVGSSYEQYF. The chain has TRBV29-1 and TRBJ2-7. The CDR3 sequence is 12 residues long. Germline V lookup: CDR1 SQVTM, CDR2 ANQGSEA.

The chain has TRBV7-3 and TRBJ2-2. CDR1 is SGHTA and CDR2 is FQGTGA in the germline V gene. This CDR3 is 16 amino acids long. The CDR3 here is CASSLSGEVGTGELFF.

This chain joins TRBV24-1 and TRBJ2-1; the D gene TCRdb calls, TRBD1, cannot be checked with no DNA. The CDR3 loop spans 16 amino acids. Germline V gene sequence: CDR1 KGHDR, CDR2 SFDVKD. The CDR3 loop is CATSDMGDSSYNEQFF.

The J gene is TRBJ1-4, the V gene TRBV11-2; the D gene TCRdb calls, TRBD1, cannot be checked with no DNA. Germline assignment: CDR1 SGHAT and CDR2 FQNNGV. This CDR3 region has 16 residues. The CDR3 spells CASSTKTGYRNEKLFF.

V gene TRBV18 combines with J gene TRBJ1-4; TCRdb indicates TRBD1, and absent DNA this call remains unverified. This CDR3 is 15 amino acids long. Germline V gives CDR1 KGHSH, CDR2 LQKENI. The CDR3 protein is CASSLTGGVGVKLFF.

The chain employs TRBV11-2 and TRBJ2-7; absent DNA, TCRdb's TRBD1 call cannot be checked. The CDR3 spans 15 residues. Germline V lookup: CDR1 SGHAT, CDR2 FQNNGV. The CDR3 spells CASSFSAGFTYEQYF.

The chain carries TRBV3-1 and TRBJ2-7. CDR1 and CDR2 (germline): LGHDT, YNNKEL (reference sequence). The CDR3 consists of 14 residues. This chain's CDR3 is CASSQGYTTYEQYF.

The J gene is TRBJ2-7, the V gene TRBV18; lacking DNA, the TRBD1 call made by TCRdb goes unchecked. This CDR3 spans 15 amino acids. Germline values: CDR1 KGHSH, CDR2 LQKENI. CDR3 in amino acids: CASSRGQQNSYEQYF.

The CDR3 sequence is CASSSGGGFNIQYF. The chain combines TRBV7-9 with TRBJ2-4; absent DNA, TCRdb's TRBD2 call cannot be checked. Germline V gene lookup returns CDR1 SEHNR and CDR2 FQNEAQ (reference sequence). The CDR3 loop spans 14 amino acids. The full variable domain, completed using reference TRBV7-9 and TRBJ2-4, is DTGVSQNPRHKITKRGQNVTFRCDPISEHNRLYWYRQTLGQGPEFLTYFQNEAQLEKSRLLSDRFSAERPKGSFSTLEIQRTEQGDSAMYLCASSSGGGFNIQYFGAGTRLSVL.

The chain joins TRBV7-8 to TRBJ1-5; TCRdb's D gene call, TRBD1, goes unchecked for lack of DNA. Germline V gene lookup returns CDR1 SGHVS and CDR2 FQNEAQ. The length of the CDR3 is 16 residues. The CDR3 region is CASSLWTVRGNQPQHF.

This chain links TRBV20-1 with TRBJ2-1; TCRdb names TRBD2, which stays unverified in the absence of DNA. This CDR3 region has 14 residues. The germline gives CDR1 DFQATT, CDR2 SNEGSKA (reference sequence). The CDR3 here is CSARPSGSPNEQFF.

The rearrangement links TRBV9 to TRBJ2-1; the D gene TCRdb calls, TRBD2, cannot be checked with no DNA. Germline CDR1 reads SGDLS; CDR2 reads YYNGEE. The CDR3 length is 13 residues. CDR3: CASSQRYVGEQFF.

The chain is built from TRBV4-3 and TRBJ1-1. The CDR3 is made up of 17 amino acids. From germline, CDR1 is LGHNA and CDR2 YSLEER. CDR3: CASSQEFSPGKNTEAFF.

The genes are TRBV28 and TRBJ2-7; the TCRdb call, TRBD1, lacks DNA for checking. The CDR3 length is 15 residues. Germline V gives CDR1 MDHEN, CDR2 SYDVKM. This chain's CDR3 is CASSPVGGFSYEQYF.

The chain combines TRBV5-1 with TRBJ1-5; TCRdb returns TRBD1, unconfirmable since there is no DNA. There are 16 residues in the CDR3. The germline V gene has CDR1 SGHRS and CDR2 YFSETQ. The CDR3 reads CASSLEGSGSNQPQHF.

The chain has TRBV28 and TRBJ2-7; TCRdb returns TRBD1, unconfirmable since there is no DNA. Germline CDR1 and CDR2: MDHEN and SYDVKM. This CDR3 is built from 14 residues. This CDR3 is CASTKTGVSYEQYF.